Listed below are T cell receptor beta chains from one sample, sequenced in a study of Graves' ophthalmopathy and Graves' hyperthyroidism. TCRdb recomputed calls from the multiplex PCR reads with MiXCR, one row per CDR3 protein. The sample has roughly 400,000 distinct CDR3 sequences, just over 15% seen once. Sequencing was carried out using peripheral blood. These receptors were collected from a woman between 18 and 29 years old with stable Graves' hyperthyroidism. Both conserved end residues are part of each CDR3. D genes are given only for firm matches. The size of a clone is reported for some rows only, either as once, few or many, or as a class for expanded clones.

14	TRBJ2-2	NA	once	TRBV7-3	CASSYIGFTGELFF	TGTGCCAGCAGCTATATAGGGTTTACCGGGGAGCTGTTTTTT
16	TRBJ1-5	NA	many	TRBV5-6	CASSWRGAFSNQPQHF	TGTGCCAGCAGCTGGAGGGGCGCTTTTAGCAATCAGCCCCAGCATTTT
14	TRBJ2-4	NA	many	TRBV27	CASSSSRNKNIQYF	TGTGCCAGCAGTTCGTCCAGGAACAAAAACATTCAGTACTTC
14	TRBJ1-5	NA	NA	TRBV18	CASSPLNSNQPQHF	TGTGCCAGCTCACCTCTTAATAGCAATCAGCCCCAGCATTTT
15	TRBJ1-2	TRBD1	many	TRBV11-2	CASSLDRNRGLDYTF	TGTGCCAGCAGCTTAGATCGGAACAGGGGATTGGACTACACCTTC
15	TRBJ1-2	NA	many	TRBV6-1	CASSEEKGPNYGYTF	TGTGCCAGCAGTGAAGAAAAGGGTCCCAACTATGGCTACACCTTC
14	TRBJ2-7	NA	NA	TRBV6-2/TRBV6-3	CASSWYTGTYEQYF	TGTGCCAGCAGTTGGTACACAGGAACCTACGAGCAGTACTTC
14	TRBJ1-2	TRBD1	many	TRBV2	CASSGDAGGYGYTF	TGTGCCAGCAGTGGGGACGCAGGGGGCTATGGCTACACCTTC
14	TRBJ2-7	NA	many	TRBV11-2	CASSISGLTYEQYF	TGTGCCAGCAGCATAAGCGGGCTTACCTACGAGCAGTACTTC
13	TRBJ2-7	NA	many	TRBV20-1	CSASLGDTYEQYF	TGCAGTGCTAGTCTTGGGGATACCTACGAGCAGTACTTC
14	TRBJ1-1	NA	many	TRBV2	CASSGVGWNTEAFF	TGTGCCAGCAGTGGAGTAGGGTGGAACACTGAAGCTTTCTTT
15	TRBJ2-7	NA	few	TRBV18	CASSPPGRGNYEQYF	TGTGCCAGCTCACCACCGGGCCGGGGGAATTACGAGCAGTACTTC
14	TRBJ1-5	TRBD1	many	TRBV2	CASSPDRGRQPQHF	TGTGCCAGCAGTCCCGACAGGGGCAGGCAGCCCCAGCATTTT
14	TRBJ1-5	NA	few	TRBV6-5	CASGYSVSNQPQHF	TGTGCCAGCGGTTATTCCGTTAGCAATCAGCCCCAGCATTTT
14	TRBJ2-2	NA	many	TRBV5-1	CASSIRGATGELFF	TGCGCCAGCAGCATCCGGGGAGCTACCGGGGAGCTGTTTTTT
16	TRBJ2-7	NA	many	TRBV11-2	CASSRRGAASSYEQYF	TGTGCCAGCAGCCGACGGGGGGCCGCGAGCTCCTACGAGCAGTACTTC
14	TRBJ1-1	TRBD1	many	TRBV6-5	CASSFRQGNTEAFF	TGTGCCAGCAGTTTCCGACAGGGTAACACTGAAGCTTTCTTT
16	TRBJ2-7	NA	NA	TRBV5-6	CASRRTGTRDGYEQYF	TGTGCCAGCAGACGAACCGGGACAAGGGACGGATACGAGCAGTACTTC
17	TRBJ2-5	TRBD2	many	TRBV6-5	CASSYSKAGGMQETQYF	TGTGCCAGCAGTTACTCGAAAGCCGGGGGGATGCAAGAGACCCAGTACTTC
13	TRBJ1-2	NA	many	TRBV12-3/TRBV12-4	CASSSSRVGGYTF	TGTGCCAGCAGTTCTTCAAGGGTGGGGGGCTACACCTTC
15	TRBJ1-1	NA	many	TRBV6-1	CASSVPPPSDTEAFF	TGTGCCAGCAGTGTCCCCCCCCCATCGGACACTGAAGCTTTCTTT
14	TRBJ1-5	NA	many	TRBV6-5	CASSYSGIGEPQHF	TGTGCCAGCAGTTACTCGGGGATCGGCGAGCCCCAGCATTTT
15	TRBJ2-7	TRBD1	many	TRBV20-1	CSAQPITGGTYEQYF	TGCAGTGCTCAGCCCATTACAGGGGGCACCTACGAGCAGTACTTC
17	TRBJ2-5	NA	many	TRBV12-3/TRBV12-4	CASSPGVTFLLGETQYF	TGTGCCAGCAGTCCAGGGGTGACCTTCCTACTTGGGGAGACCCAGTACTTC
14	TRBJ1-1	NA	many	TRBV2	CASSGGGEGTEAFF	TGTGCCAGCAGCGGGGGAGGGGAGGGCACTGAAGCTTTCTTT
15	TRBJ1-2	NA	NA	TRBV19	CASTLNPPLPVGYTF	TGTGCCAGTACCCTCAACCCCCCTCTCCCTGTCGGCTACACCTTC
15	TRBJ2-7	TRBD1	many	TRBV7-2	CASSLNRGKGYEQYF	TGTGCCAGCAGCTTAAACAGGGGAAAGGGGTACGAGCAGTACTTC
14	TRBJ2-2	TRBD1	many	TRBV7-7	CASSRGTGVGELFF	TGTGCTAGCAGCCGAGGGACAGGGGTCGGGGAGCTGTTTTTT
16	TRBJ2-7	TRBD1	many	TRBV15	CATSRTPGQGKYEQYF	TGTGCCACCAGCAGAACCCCGGGACAGGGGAAATACGAGCAGTACTTC
18	TRBJ1-5	TRBD1	few	TRBV11-1	CASSFFTGTGFIGQPQHF	TGTGCCAGCAGCTTCTTTACCGGGACAGGGTTTATTGGTCAGCCCCAGCATTTT
18	TRBJ2-5	TRBD2	many	TRBV7-9	CASSFTRPGGLATETQYF	TGTGCCAGCAGCTTTACAAGGCCAGGGGGACTAGCAACGGAGACCCAGTACTTC
14	TRBJ2-7	TRBD1	NA	TRBV20-1	CSAHGTGTTYEQYF	TGCAGTGCTCACGGGACAGGGACGACCTACGAGCAGTACTTC
12	TRBJ2-5	NA	many	TRBV6-1	CASTGTQETQYF	TGTGCCAGCACAGGGACACAGGAGACCCAGTACTTC
16	TRBJ2-5	NA	NA	TRBV5-7	CASSLYNNLYQETQYF	TGTGCCAGCAGCTTGTACAACAACTTGTACCAAGAGACCCAGTACTTC
14	TRBJ1-1	NA	many	TRBV29-1	CSVERGTGAEGAFF	TGCAGCGTTGAGAGGGGCACGGGGGCAGAGGGAGCTTTCTTT
15	TRBJ2-7	TRBD1	few	TRBV19	CASSADRGGPYEQYF	TGTGCCAGTAGTGCGGACAGGGGAGGTCCCTACGAGCAGTACTTC
14	TRBJ2-7	TRBD1	many	TRBV7-8	CASSPQGQSYEQYF	TGTGCCAGCAGCCCCCAGGGACAGTCCTACGAGCAGTACTTC
16	TRBJ1-5	NA	many	TRBV24-1	CATSLGGGGSNQPQHF	TGTGCCACCAGTCTCGGGGGGGGCGGCAGCAATCAGCCCCAGCATTTT
12	TRBJ1-2	NA	NA	TRBV5-1	CASSLGGTGYTF	TGCGCCAGCAGCTTGGGGGGGACCGGCTACACCTTC
13	TRBJ1-1	NA	many	TRBV12-3/TRBV12-4	CASRAGRLAEAFF	TGTGCCAGCAGGGCGGGGAGGTTGGCTGAAGCTTTCTTT
14	TRBJ2-7	TRBD1	many	TRBV11-1	CASSSDRGTYEQYF	TGTGCCAGCAGCTCGGACAGGGGCACCTACGAGCAGTACTTC
15	TRBJ2-2	NA	many	TRBV7-2	CASSLGRVNTGELFF	TGTGCCAGCAGCTTGGGCAGGGTCAACACCGGGGAGCTGTTTTTT